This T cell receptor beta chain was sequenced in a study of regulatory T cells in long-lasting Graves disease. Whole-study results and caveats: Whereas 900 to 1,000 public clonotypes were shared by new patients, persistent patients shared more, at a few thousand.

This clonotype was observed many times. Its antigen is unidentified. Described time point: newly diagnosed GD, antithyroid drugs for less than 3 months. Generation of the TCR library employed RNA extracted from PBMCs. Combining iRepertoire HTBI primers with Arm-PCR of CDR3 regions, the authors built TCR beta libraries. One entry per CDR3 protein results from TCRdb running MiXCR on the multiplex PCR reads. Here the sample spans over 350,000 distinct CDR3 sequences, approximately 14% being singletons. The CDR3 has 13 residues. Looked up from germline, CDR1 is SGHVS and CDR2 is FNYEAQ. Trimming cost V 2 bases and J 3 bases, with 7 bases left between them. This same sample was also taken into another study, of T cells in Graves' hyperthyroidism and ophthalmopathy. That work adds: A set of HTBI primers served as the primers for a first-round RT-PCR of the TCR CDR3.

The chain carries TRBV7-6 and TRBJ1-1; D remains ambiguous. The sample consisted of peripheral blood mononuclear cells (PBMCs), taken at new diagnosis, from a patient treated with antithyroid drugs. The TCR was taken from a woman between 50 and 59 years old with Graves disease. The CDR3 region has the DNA TGTGCCAGCAGCTTAACGGAGGACACTGAAGCTTTCTTT. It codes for CASSLTEDTEAFF.